What follows are 7 T cell receptor beta chains derived from one specimen sequenced in a study of beta chain features in type 1 diabetes. Expressed TCRB transcripts got sequenced, as all isolated RNA was reverse transcribed. Assay used: immunoSEQ multiplex PCR; TCRdb lists only in-frame clones, some missing. The data hold 130,000 or so clones, with 9% to 10% observed a single time. Specimen: central memory CD4+ T cells from blood. All receptors derive from a woman between 40 and 55 years old in good health.

This clone showed up just once. The chain is built from TRBV6-5 and TRBJ2-3, with a weak D call TRBD2 (6 bases). The ends were cut back, 2 bases at V and 0 bases at J, with 9 bases in the middle. This CDR3 contains 15 residues. Germline V gene lookup returns CDR1 MNHEY and CDR2 SVGAGI. This CDR3 reads CASSYRGESTDTQYF. The CDR3 DNA is TGTGCCAGCAGTTACCGCGGGGAAAGCACAGATACGCAGTATTTT.

The V gene is TRBV2, the J gene TRBJ2-7, with D tentatively TRBD2 (5 bases). This CDR3 comprises 17 residues. V shed 11 bases and J shed 0 bases, with 26 bases lying between them. Germline CDR1 and CDR2: SNHLY and FYNNEI. CDR3 residues: CALLGTSDGGRSYEQYF. The CDR3 bases are TGTGCCCTGCTTGGTACTTCCGACGGAGGTCGCTCCTACGAGCAGTACTTC. Complete variable domain (other parts from reference TRBV2 and TRBJ2-7): EPEVTQTPSHQVTQMGQEVILRCVPISNHLYFYWYRQILGQKVEFLVSFYNNEISEKSEIFDDQFSVERPDGSNFTLKIRSTKLEDSAMYFCALLGTSDGGRSYEQYFGPGTRLTVT.

The table lists this clone with a few counts. The V call is TRBV2, the J call TRBJ2-7; possible D gene TRBD1, 6 bases. With 3 bases removed from V and 3 bases from J, the gap between germline ends came to 12 bases. The length of the CDR3 is 14 residues. Germline CDR1 is SNHLY and CDR2 is FYNNEI. The CDR3 DNA reads as TGTGCCAGCAGTGAGGGGGCGCGGCTCTACGAGCAGTACTTC. Encoded protein: CASSEGARLYEQYF.

This clone has just a few counts. V and J are TRBV11-2 and TRBJ2-7, with D possibly being TRBD1 (5 bases). The V end lost 1 base, the J end lost 3 bases, and 10 bases lay between the germline ends. Germline V gene lookup returns CDR1 SGHAT and CDR2 FQNNGV. The CDR3 has 14 residues. The DNA of the CDR3 is TGTGCCAGCAGCTTAGGTGTCAGGGTCTACGAGCAGTACTTC. Protein: CASSLGVRVYEQYF.

The chain joins TRBV1 to TRBJ2-5; the D call of TRBD1 is as the table states it, not checked on the DNA. TRBV1 is a known pseudogene. The CDR3 is 15 amino acids. The CDR3 reads CTSTSSDRGVETQYF. CDR3 bases: TGCACCAGCACCAGCTCGGACAGGGGGGTAGAGACCCAGTACTTC.

V and J are TRBV27 and TRBJ1-2; 7 bases agree with TRBD1. The V segment lost 2 bases and the J segment 2 bases; nucleotides outside the gene matches: 5. The CDR3 spans 15 residues. Looked up from germline, CDR1 is MNHEY and CDR2 is SMNVEV (reference sequence). In DNA form, the CDR3 reads TGTGCCAGCAGTTTAGAGGCAGGGGGAAACTATGGCTACACCTTC. Its protein product is CASSLEAGGNYGYTF.

This clone has only a few counts. The CDR3: CASNYGTANYGYTF. In DNA form, the CDR3 reads TGTGCCAGCAACTATGGGACAGCTAACTATGGCTACACCTTC. The chain is built from TRBV28 and TRBJ1-2; 7 nucleotides match TRBD1. CDR1 and CDR2 from the germline V gene are MDHEN and SYDVKM. CDR3 length equals 14 residues. V shed 7 bases and J 0 bases; nucleotides not matched to a gene: 5.